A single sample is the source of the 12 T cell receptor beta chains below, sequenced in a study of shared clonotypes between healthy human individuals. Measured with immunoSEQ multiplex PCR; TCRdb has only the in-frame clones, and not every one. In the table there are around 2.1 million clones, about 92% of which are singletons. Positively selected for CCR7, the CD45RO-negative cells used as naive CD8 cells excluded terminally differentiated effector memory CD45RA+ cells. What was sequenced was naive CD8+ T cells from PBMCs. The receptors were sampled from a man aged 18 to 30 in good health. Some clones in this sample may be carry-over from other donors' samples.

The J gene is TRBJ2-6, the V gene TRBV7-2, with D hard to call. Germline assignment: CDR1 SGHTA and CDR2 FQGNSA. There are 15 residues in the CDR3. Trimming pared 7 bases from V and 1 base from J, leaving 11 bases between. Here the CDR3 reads CASTPRSSGANVLTF. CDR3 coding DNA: TGTGCCAGCACCCCCCGCTCGTCTGGGGCCAACGTCCTGACTTTC.

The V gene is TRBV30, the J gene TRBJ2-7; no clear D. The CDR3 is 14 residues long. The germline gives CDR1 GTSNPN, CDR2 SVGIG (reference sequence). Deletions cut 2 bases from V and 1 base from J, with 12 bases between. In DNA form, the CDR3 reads TGTGCCTGGAGTAAGTTGGCACAGTCCTACGAGCAGTACTTC. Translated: CAWSKLAQSYEQYF.

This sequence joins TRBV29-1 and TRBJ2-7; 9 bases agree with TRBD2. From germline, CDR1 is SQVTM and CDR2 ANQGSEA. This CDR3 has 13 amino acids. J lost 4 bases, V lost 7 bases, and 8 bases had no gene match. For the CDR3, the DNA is TGCAGCGCGATGCAGGGACTAGCATACGAGCAGTACTTC. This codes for CSAMQGLAYEQYF.

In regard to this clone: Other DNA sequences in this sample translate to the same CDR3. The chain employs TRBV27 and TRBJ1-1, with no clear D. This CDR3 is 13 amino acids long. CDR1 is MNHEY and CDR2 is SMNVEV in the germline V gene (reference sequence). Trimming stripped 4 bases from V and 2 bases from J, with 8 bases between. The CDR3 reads CASSSTVNTEAFF. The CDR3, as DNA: TGTGCCAGCAGTTCGACGGTTAACACTGAAGCTTTCTTT.

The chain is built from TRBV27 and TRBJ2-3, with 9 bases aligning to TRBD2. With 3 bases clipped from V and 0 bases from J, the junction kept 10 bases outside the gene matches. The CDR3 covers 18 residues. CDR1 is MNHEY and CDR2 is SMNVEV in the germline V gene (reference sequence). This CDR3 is CASSFFASGITSTDTQYF. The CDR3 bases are TGTGCCAGCAGTTTTTTCGCTAGCGGGATTACTAGCACAGATACGCAGTATTTT.

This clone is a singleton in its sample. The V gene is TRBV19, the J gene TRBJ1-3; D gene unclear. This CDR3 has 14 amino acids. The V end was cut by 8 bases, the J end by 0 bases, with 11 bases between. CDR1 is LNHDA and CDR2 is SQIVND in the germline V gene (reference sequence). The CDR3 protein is CASYTPDSGNTIYF. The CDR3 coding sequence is TGTGCCAGTTATACGCCGGACTCTGGAAACACCATATATTTT.

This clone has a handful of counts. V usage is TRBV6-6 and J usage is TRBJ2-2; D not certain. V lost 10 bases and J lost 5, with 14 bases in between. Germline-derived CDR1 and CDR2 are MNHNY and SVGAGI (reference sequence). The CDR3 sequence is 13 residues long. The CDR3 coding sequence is TGTGCCATCGTGAACCGCCTGACCGGGGAGCTGTTTTTT. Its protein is CAIVNRLTGELFF.

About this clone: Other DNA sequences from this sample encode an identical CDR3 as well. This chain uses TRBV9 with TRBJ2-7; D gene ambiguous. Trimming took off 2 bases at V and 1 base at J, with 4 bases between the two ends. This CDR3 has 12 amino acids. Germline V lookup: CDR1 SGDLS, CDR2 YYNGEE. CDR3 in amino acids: CASSVDSYEQYF. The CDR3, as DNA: TGTGCCAGCAGCGTCGATTCCTACGAGCAGTACTTC.

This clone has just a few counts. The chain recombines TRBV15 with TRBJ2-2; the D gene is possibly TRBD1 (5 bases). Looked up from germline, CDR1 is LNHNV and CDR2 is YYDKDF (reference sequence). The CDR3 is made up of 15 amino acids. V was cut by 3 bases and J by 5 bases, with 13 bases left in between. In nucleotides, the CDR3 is TGTGCCACCAGCAGTACAGGTTTTTTAACCGGGGAGCTGTTTTTT. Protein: CATSSTGFLTGELFF.

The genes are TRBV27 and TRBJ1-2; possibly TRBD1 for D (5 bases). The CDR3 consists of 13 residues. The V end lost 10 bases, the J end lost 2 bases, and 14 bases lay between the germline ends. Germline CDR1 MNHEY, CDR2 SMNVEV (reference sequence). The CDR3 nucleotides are TGTGCCACAGCCTACAGGATAAACTATGGCTACACCTTC. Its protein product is CATAYRINYGYTF.

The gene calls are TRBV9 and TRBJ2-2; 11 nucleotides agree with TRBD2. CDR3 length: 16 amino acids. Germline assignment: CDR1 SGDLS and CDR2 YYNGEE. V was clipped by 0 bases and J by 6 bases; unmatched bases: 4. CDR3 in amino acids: CASSVGIAGGSGELFF. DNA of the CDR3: TGTGCCAGCAGCGTAGGGATAGCGGGAGGGTCCGGGGAGCTGTTTTTT.

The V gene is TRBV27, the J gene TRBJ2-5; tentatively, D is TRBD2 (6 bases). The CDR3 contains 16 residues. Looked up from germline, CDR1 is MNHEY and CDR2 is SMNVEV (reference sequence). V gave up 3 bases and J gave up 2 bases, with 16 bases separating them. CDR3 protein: CASSFSPTRGQETQYF. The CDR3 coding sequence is TGTGCCAGCAGTTTTTCCCCAACTCGGGGGCAAGAGACCCAGTACTTC.